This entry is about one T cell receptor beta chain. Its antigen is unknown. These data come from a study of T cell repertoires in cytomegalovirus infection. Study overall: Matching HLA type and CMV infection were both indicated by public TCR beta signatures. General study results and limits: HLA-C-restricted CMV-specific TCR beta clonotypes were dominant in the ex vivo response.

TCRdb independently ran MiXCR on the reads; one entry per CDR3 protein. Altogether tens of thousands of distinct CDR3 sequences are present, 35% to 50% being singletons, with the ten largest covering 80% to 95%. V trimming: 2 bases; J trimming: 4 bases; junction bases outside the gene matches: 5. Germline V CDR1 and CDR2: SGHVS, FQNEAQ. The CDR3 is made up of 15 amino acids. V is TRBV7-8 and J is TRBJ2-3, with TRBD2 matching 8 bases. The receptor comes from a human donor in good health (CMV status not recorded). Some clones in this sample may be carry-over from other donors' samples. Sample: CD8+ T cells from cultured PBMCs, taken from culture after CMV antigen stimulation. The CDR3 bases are TGTGCCAGCAGCTTAATGGTCGGGGGGGCAGATACGCAGTATTTT. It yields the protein CASSLMVGGADTQYF. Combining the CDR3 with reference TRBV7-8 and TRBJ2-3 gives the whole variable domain GAGVSQSPRYKVAKRGQDVALRCDPISGHVSLFWYQQALGQGPEFLTYFQNEAQLDKSGLPSDRFFAERPEGSVSTLKIQRTQQEDSAVYLCASSLMVGGADTQYFGPGTRLTVL.